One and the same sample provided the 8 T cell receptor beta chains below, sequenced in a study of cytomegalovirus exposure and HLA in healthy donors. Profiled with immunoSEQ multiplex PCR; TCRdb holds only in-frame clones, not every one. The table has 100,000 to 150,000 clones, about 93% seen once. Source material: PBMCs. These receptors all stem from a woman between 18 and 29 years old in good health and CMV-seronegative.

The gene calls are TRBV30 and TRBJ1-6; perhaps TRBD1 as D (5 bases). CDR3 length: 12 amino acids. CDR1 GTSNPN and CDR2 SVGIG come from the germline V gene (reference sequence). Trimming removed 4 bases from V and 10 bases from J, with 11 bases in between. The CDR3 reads CAWTGLLSPLHF. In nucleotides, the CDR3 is TGTGCCTGGACAGGGCTATTATCACCCCTCCACTTT.

The CDR3 is CASRGGSSGANVLTF. CDR3 DNA: TGTGCCAGCCGGGGGGGGTCCTCTGGGGCCAACGTCCTGACTTTC. The genes are TRBV28 and TRBJ2-6; TRBD2 matches 8 bases. Germline V gives CDR1 MDHEN, CDR2 SYDVKM. The V gene end was trimmed by 8 bases and the J gene end by 0 bases; junction bases not matched to a gene: 3. The CDR3 spans 15 residues.

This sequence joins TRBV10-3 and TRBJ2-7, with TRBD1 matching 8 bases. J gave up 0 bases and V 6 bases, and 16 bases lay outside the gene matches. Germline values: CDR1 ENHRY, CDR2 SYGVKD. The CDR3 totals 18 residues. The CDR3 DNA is TGTGCCATCAGCCCACGCGTGGGCAGGGGGCGCCTCTCCTACGAGCAGTACTTC. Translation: CAISPRVGRGRLSYEQYF.

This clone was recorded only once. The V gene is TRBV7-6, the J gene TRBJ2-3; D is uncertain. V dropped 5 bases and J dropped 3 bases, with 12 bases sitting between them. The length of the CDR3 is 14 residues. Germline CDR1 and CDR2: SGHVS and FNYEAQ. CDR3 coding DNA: TGTGCCAGCAGCCCCCGACTCGAGACAGATACGCAGTATTTT. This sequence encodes CASSPRLETDTQYF. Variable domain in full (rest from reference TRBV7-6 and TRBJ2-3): GAGVSQSPRYKVTKRGQDVALRCDPISGHVSLYWYRQALGQGPEFLTYFNYEAQQDKSGLPNDRFSAERPEGSISTLTIQRTEQRDSAMYRCASSPRLETDTQYFGPGTRLTVL.

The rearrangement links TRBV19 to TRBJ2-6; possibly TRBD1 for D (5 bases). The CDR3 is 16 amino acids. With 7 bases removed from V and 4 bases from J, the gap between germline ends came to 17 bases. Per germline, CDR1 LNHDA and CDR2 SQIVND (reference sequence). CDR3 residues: CASTKLQVGGANVLTF. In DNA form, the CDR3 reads TGTGCCAGTACGAAACTACAGGTTGGAGGGGCCAACGTCCTGACTTTC.

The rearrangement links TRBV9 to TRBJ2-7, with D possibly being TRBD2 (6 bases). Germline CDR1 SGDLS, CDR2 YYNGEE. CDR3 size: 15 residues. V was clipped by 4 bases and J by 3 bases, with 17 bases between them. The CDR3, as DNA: TGTGCCAGCAGCCGTAGCTGGGACTCTGACTACGAGCAGTACTTC. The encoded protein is CASSRSWDSDYEQYF.

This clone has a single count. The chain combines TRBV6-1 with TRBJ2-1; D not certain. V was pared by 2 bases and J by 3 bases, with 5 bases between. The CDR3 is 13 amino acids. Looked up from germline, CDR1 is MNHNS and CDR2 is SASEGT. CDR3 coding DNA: TGTGCCAGCAGTGAAATTAGCTACAATGAGCAGTTCTTC. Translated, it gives CASSEISYNEQFF.

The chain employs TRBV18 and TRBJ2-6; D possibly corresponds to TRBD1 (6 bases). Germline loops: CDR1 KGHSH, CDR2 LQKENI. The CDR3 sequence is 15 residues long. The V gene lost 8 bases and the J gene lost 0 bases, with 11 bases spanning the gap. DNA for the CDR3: TGTGCCAGCCGAACAGGGAGCTCTGGGGCCAACGTCCTGACTTTC. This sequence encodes CASRTGSSGANVLTF.